The 4 T cell receptor beta chains in this list originate from one sample, sequenced in a study of T cell clones after liver transplantation. Libraries were prepared by immunoSEQ multiplex PCR; TCRdb keeps only in-frame clonotypes and omits some of them. The sample consists of about 20,000 clones, 85% to 95% of them appearing once. Sequences were derived from CD8+ T cells from blood, sampled approximately 25 months after liver transplant. Receptors were obtained from a human patient who received a liver transplant. Some T cells may have originated in the graft donor.

A single count supports this clone. The chain combines TRBV27 with TRBJ1-1; D gene uncertain. Germline V lookup: CDR1 MNHEY, CDR2 SMNVEV (reference sequence). CDR3 length: 11 amino acids. Trimming shortened V by 5 bases and J by 10 bases, and 11 bases separated the two germline ends. CDR3 in amino acids: CASSPPEGAFF. In DNA form, the CDR3 reads TGTGCCAGCAGTCCGCCGGAAGGAGCTTTCTTT.

The chain recombines TRBV29-1 with TRBJ2-1; TRBD2 agrees at 7 bases. The CDR3 runs to 17 residues. V gave up 1 base and J gave up 6 bases; unmatched junction bases: 15. Germline V gives CDR1 SQVTM, CDR2 ANQGSEA. CDR3 coding DNA: TGCAGCGTTGAAGCCCGGAGCTGGGGGAGGGAGTCCAATGAGCAGTTCTTC. This codes for CSVEARSWGRESNEQFF.

This clone was counted a few times. The genes are TRBV6-4 and TRBJ2-2, with TRBD2 as a possible D gene (5 bases). The CDR3 is 13 residues long. Trimming took off 0 bases at V and 6 bases at J, with 5 bases between the two ends. The germline V gene encodes CDR1 MRHNA and CDR2 SNTAGT. CDR3 sequence: CASSDSGAGELFF. The CDR3 DNA reads TGTGCCAGCAGTGACTCGGGAGCCGGGGAGCTGTTTTTT.

In nucleotides, the CDR3 is TGTGCCAGCAGAACCTCCGGGACAGCCTACAATGAGCAGTTCTTC. Encoded protein: CASRTSGTAYNEQFF. The V gene is TRBV5-4, the J gene TRBJ2-1; 7 bases map to TRBD1. The length of the CDR3 is 15 residues. Germline V lookup: CDR1 SGHNT, CDR2 YYREEE (reference sequence). The ends lost 5 bases at V and 2 bases at J; junction bases unmatched: 7. The variable domain in full, completed from reference TRBV5-4 and TRBJ2-1, reads ETGVTQSPTHLIKTRGQQVTLRCSSQSGHNTVSWYQQALGQGPQFIFQYYREEENGRGNFPPRFSGLQFPNYSSELNVNALELDDSALYLCASRTSGTAYNEQFFGPGTRLTVL.